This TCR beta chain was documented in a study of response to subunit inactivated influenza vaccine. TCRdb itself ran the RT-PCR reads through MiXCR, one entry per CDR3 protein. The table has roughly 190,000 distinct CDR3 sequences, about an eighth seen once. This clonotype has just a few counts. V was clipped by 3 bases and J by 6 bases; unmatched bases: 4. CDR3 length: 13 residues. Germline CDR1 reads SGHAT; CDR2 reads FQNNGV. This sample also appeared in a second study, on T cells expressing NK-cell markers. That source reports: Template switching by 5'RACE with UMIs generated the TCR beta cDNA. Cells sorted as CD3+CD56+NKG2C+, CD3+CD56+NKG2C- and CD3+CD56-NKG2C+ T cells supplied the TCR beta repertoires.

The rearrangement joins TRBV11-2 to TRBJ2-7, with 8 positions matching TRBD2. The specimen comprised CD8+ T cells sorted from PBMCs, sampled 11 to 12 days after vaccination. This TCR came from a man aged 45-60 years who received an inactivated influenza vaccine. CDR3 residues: CASSFGTSLEQYF. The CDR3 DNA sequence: TGTGCCAGCAGCTTTGGGACTAGTCTCGAGCAGTACTTC.